This TCR beta chain was captured in a study of vaccination and CD4 T cells after COVID-19. This CDR3 comprises 16 residues. With 0 bases clipped from V and 2 bases from J, the junction kept 6 bases outside the gene matches. Per the germline V gene, CDR1 is SGHVS and CDR2 is FQNEAQ. Overall study findings and caveats: Looking at convalescent patients, a median around 84% of reactive clones were present only post-vaccination.

Treatment specified: approximately 11-day PBMC culture with coronavirus spike peptide pools or control peptides (ViraFEST assay). Each well held two million PBMCs in IL-2 (around 10 IU/ml) medium with about 9.6 ug/ml peptide pools. With the Oncomine TCR Beta short-read assay, DNA from cultured CD4+ T cells was sequenced. Cultured CD4+ T cells yielded the extracted genomic DNA. TCRdb itself ran the PCR reads through MiXCR, one entry per CDR3 protein. The sample shows 25,000 or so distinct CDR3 sequences, around 45% of them seen only once. About this clonotype itself: Its cognate antigen is unknown.

The chain joins TRBV7-8 to TRBJ1-2; 7 nucleotides align to TRBD1. This TCR derives from a human donor who received a COVID-19 vaccine. The sample consisted of CD4+ T cells from blood, cultured in vitro, taken before SARS-CoV-2 vaccination. The DNA for the CDR3 is TGTGCCAGCAGCTTAGCGGTGACAGGGAGGAACTATGGCTACACCTTC. Amino acid sequence: CASSLAVTGRNYGYTF. Full variable domain (remainder filled in from reference TRBV7-8 and TRBJ1-2): GAGVSQSPRYKVAKRGQDVALRCDPISGHVSLFWYQQALGQGPEFLTYFQNEAQLDKSGLPSDRFFAERPEGSVSTLKIQRTQQEDSAVYLCASSLAVTGRNYGYTFGSGTRLTVV.